These T cell receptor beta chains were read from a single sample in a study of shared clonotypes between healthy human individuals. The table came from immunoSEQ multiplex PCR; TCRdb's copy has only in-frame clones and leaves some out. In the table there are millions of clones, over 85% of which are singletons. Sequencing input: naive CD4+ T cells from PBMCs. These TCRs come from a young man in good health. Some clones in this sample may be carry-over from other donors' samples. CDR3s include the opening cysteine and the closing phenylalanine or tryptophan. A D gene is named only where the DNA matches it firmly. The listing skips clone size in some rows; elsewhere it reads once, few, many or a size class.

clone_size	d_call	v_call	j_call	cdr3_nt	cdr3_aa
-	-	TRBV29-1	TRBJ2-1	TGCAGCGTTGGTCTGGACAACTCCTACAATGAGCAGTTCTTC	CSVGLDNSYNEQFF
-	-	TRBV11-2	TRBJ2-7	TGTGCCAGCAGCCCGGACAGCACCTCCTACGAGCAGTACTTC	CASSPDSTSYEQYF
-	-	TRBV7-2	TRBJ2-7	TGTGCCAGCAGCTTAAGGTATTTAGTGGGGGAGCAGTACTTC	CASSLRYLVGEQYF
-	-	TRBV11-1	TRBJ2-7	TGTGCCAGCAGTATACAGGGCTACGAGCAGTACTTC	CASSIQGYEQYF
once	-	TRBV7-9	TRBJ1-4	TGTGCCAGCAGCCCCCGGGGGGGAAGGGAAAAACTGTTTTTT	CASSPRGGREKLFF
-	-	TRBV28	TRBJ2-3	TGTGCCAGCACCTTGGGGCCAGGGGCAGATACGCAGTATTTT	CASTLGPGADTQYF
-	TRBD1	TRBV6-1	TRBJ1-3	TGTGCCAGCAGTGAAGAAGGGGGCGAGTGGAACACCATATATTTT	CASSEEGGEWNTIYF
-	TRBD1	TRBV5-1	TRBJ2-5	TGCGCCAGCAGCTTCCCTGGACAGGGTCGTTTAGGAGAGACCCAGTACTTC	CASSFPGQGRLGETQYF
-	-	TRBV19	TRBJ2-3	TGTGCCAGTACCGACAGAGCTACAGATACGCAGTATTTT	CASTDRATDTQYF
-	-	TRBV19	TRBJ2-2	TGTGCCAGTAGTTTACAGGACCTCACCGGGGAGCTGTTTTTT	CASSLQDLTGELFF
-	TRBD1	TRBV18	TRBJ2-5	TGTGCCAGCTCGCCAGCCCAGGGGGCCCAAGAGACCCAGTACTTC	CASSPAQGAQETQYF
-	TRBD2	TRBV7-2	TRBJ2-1	TGTGCCAGCAGCTTAGTAAGGAGCGGGAGGTCCGCTGGGAATGAGCAGTTCTTC	CASSLVRSGRSAGNEQFF
-	-	TRBV15	TRBJ2-5	TGTGCCACCAGCAGAGGGAGCGAAGAGACCCAGTACTTC	CATSRGSEETQYF
-	-	TRBV30	TRBJ2-5	TGTGCCTGGAGTGGGCCAGAGACCCAGTACTTC	CAWSGPETQYF
-	-	TRBV6-5	TRBJ1-2	TGTGCCAGCACCTCGGGGGCGCCAGGGGAGGAGGGCTACACCTTC	CASTSGAPGEEGYTF
-	-	TRBV19	TRBJ1-5	TGTGCCAGTAGTATCTTGGGGGTCTCTCAGCCCCAGCATTTT	CASSILGVSQPQHF
-	-	TRBV18	TRBJ2-6	TGTGCCAGCTCACTTTACAGCGGCTCTGGGGCCAACGTCCTGACTTTC	CASSLYSGSGANVLTF
-	TRBD2	TRBV25-1	TRBJ2-1	TGTGCCACGACAGCGGGATGGATAAATGAGCAGTTCTTC	CATTAGWINEQFF
-	TRBD1	TRBV2	TRBJ1-4	TGTGCCAGCAGTGAAACGACAGGGTTTAAGGAAAAACTGTTTTTT	CASSETTGFKEKLFF
-	TRBD2	TRBV7-9	TRBJ2-3	TGTGCCAGCAGCCGCACTAGCGGGAGGACAGATACGCAGTATTTT	CASSRTSGRTDTQYF
-	-	TRBV5-3	TRBJ2-4	TGTGCCAGAAGCTTAGGCGAACTCAGAAACATTCAGTACTTC	CARSLGELRNIQYF
once	-	TRBV7-2	TRBJ2-7	TGTGCCAGCAGCCTTGGGCCTGGCGAGCAGTACTTC	CASSLGPGEQYF
-	TRBD1	TRBV2	TRBJ1-1	TGTGCCAGCAGCGGACAGGGTAACACTGAAGCTTTCTTT	CASSGQGNTEAFF
-	TRBD2	TRBV5-1	TRBJ2-1	TGCGCCAGCAGCTTGGCTCCTAGCGGGGCTAGCTCCTACAATGAGCAGTTCTTC	CASSLAPSGASSYNEQFF
-	-	TRBV28	TRBJ2-1	TGTGCCAGCAGCATTAAATACAATGAGCAGTTCTTC	CASSIKYNEQFF
-	TRBD2	TRBV11-2	TRBJ2-2	TGTGCCAGCAGCCCGGGACTAGCGGAAGGGGGGGAGCTGTTTTTT	CASSPGLAEGGELFF
few	-	TRBV5-1	TRBJ1-2	TGCGCCAGCAGCCTCAACAGGGACGGCTACACCTTC	CASSLNRDGYTF
-	-	TRBV28	TRBJ1-1	TGTGCCAGCATCTTAGGGGGGACCCACACTGAAGCTTTCTTT	CASILGGTHTEAFF
-	-	TRBV18	TRBJ1-5	TGTGCCAGCTCACGCGGGGCAATCCATCAGCCCCAGCATTTT	CASSRGAIHQPQHF
-	TRBD2	TRBV5-1	TRBJ2-1	TGCGCCAGCAGCTTTAGCGGGAGCGGCAATGAGCAGTTCTTC	CASSFSGSGNEQFF
-	-	TRBV6-1	TRBJ2-1	TGTGCCAGCAGTGAAGGTGCGGGGAATCCCCGCAATGAGCAGTTCTTC	CASSEGAGNPRNEQFF
-	TRBD2	TRBV4-1	TRBJ2-1	TGCGCCAGCAGCCCTAGCGGGAGAGGGTCCTACAATGAGCAGTTCTTC	CASSPSGRGSYNEQFF
-	TRBD1	TRBV5-1	TRBJ2-1	TGCGCCAGCAGCAGGTCGGGACAGGACAATGAGCAGTTCTTC	CASSRSGQDNEQFF
-	-	TRBV4-1	TRBJ1-1	TGCGCCAGCAGCCAAGCTCACGCCATGAACACTGAAGCTTTCTTT	CASSQAHAMNTEAFF
-	-	TRBV7-3	TRBJ2-5	TGTGCCAGCAGCTTAAGCCCCAGCGTGTGGGAGACCCAGTACTTC	CASSLSPSVWETQYF
-	TRBD1	TRBV5-4	TRBJ1-4	TGTGCCAGCAGCTTGGGGGACAGGGAAAATGAAAAACTGTTTTTT	CASSLGDRENEKLFF
-	-	TRBV28	TRBJ1-1	TGTGCCAGCAGTTTAACCCCCCGACGAGGCGGAGAAGCTTTCTTT	CASSLTPRRGGEAFF
-	-	TRBV6-1	TRBJ1-5	TGTGCCAGCAGTGGCCTTCCTGGGAGTCGTCAGCCCCAGCATTTT	CASSGLPGSRQPQHF
-	TRBD2	TRBV7-3	TRBJ2-7	TGTGCCAGCAGCGTACTCCCGGGACTAGCGGCTCACGAGCAGTACTTC	CASSVLPGLAAHEQYF
-	-	TRBV5-1	TRBJ2-3	TGCGCCAGCAGCTTGGCCCTGGTCGGACCCACAGATACGCAGTATTTT	CASSLALVGPTDTQYF
-	-	TRBV4-3	TRBJ1-2	TGCGCCAGCAGCCAAGAGCCTTATAGGGAGAGCAGGCGAGATGGCTACACCTTC	CASSQEPYRESRRDGYTF
-	TRBD1	TRBV18	TRBJ2-7	TGTGCCAGCTCACCCTGGGACAGGGGAGGTTACGAGCAGTACTTC	CASSPWDRGGYEQYF
-	TRBD1	TRBV5-1	TRBJ2-7	TGCGCCAGCAGCCGAACCGGGACAGTTTACGAGCAGTACTTC	CASSRTGTVYEQYF
-	-	TRBV6-5	TRBJ2-5	TGTGCCAGCAGTTACAAGCCAGGGACGGGAGAGACCCAGTACTTC	CASSYKPGTGETQYF
-	TRBD1	TRBV4-1	TRBJ1-2	TGCGCCAGCAGCCAAGAAGGACAGGGATGGAGCTACACCTTC	CASSQEGQGWSYTF
-	-	TRBV12-2	TRBJ1-5	TGTGCAAGTCGGCCTTTGGGGGCAAGCAATCAGCCCCAGCATTTT	CASRPLGASNQPQHF
-	-	TRBV7-9	TRBJ2-5	TGTGCCAGCAGCTTCGCAGGGAAGGAGACCCAGTACTTC	CASSFAGKETQYF
-	-	TRBV27	TRBJ1-1	TGTGCCAGCAGGCTGTCGATGGGCGGAGAAGCTTTCTTT	CASRLSMGGEAFF
-	-	TRBV2	TRBJ2-1	TGTGCCAGCAGTGAAGGGCGCTCGGCCTACAATGAGCAGTTCTTC	CASSEGRSAYNEQFF
-	-	TRBV7-3	TRBJ2-2	TGTGCCAGCAGCACCCAGGGGACCGGGGAGCTGTTTTTT	CASSTQGTGELFF
once	-	TRBV6-5	TRBJ2-3	TGTGCCAGCAGTTACGACTCTCTCCGCACAGATACGCAGTATTTT	CASSYDSLRTDTQYF